The 4 T cell receptor beta chains listed next were all sequenced from one sample in a study of shared clonotypes between healthy human individuals (dated by TCRdb to the early 2020s). Libraries were constructed by the immunoSEQ multiplex PCR assay. In TCRdb, the immuneACCESS table is reduced to in-frame sequences with V and J assigned. These tables do not hold every clone; where another copy was compared, an unresolved V gene accounts for under half, and the others remain unexplained. The sample table contains 450,000 to 650,000 clones; only one count was recorded for around three quarters of them. Of the sample, around 12% falls within the top ten clones. Sequencing was carried out using PBMCs. These receptors all come from a woman in her 40s in good health. Some clones in this sample may be carry-over from other donors' samples.

This clone was recorded a few times. V and J are TRBV29-1 and TRBJ2-1; D is unclear. Trimming left V 4 bases short and J 8 bases short, with 12 bases between. Germline values: CDR1 SQVTM, CDR2 ANQGSEA. The CDR3 runs 12 residues. CDR3 DNA sequence: TGCAGCGTTGCGACACCTTGGGATGAGCAGTTCTTC. This encodes CSVATPWDEQFF.

The V gene is TRBV5-1, the J gene TRBJ1-2; TRBD1 matches 7 bases. There are 15 residues in the CDR3. The germline gives CDR1 SGHRS, CDR2 YFSETQ. The V and J ends lost 4 bases and 2 bases, in that order; junction bases with no gene match: 8. This CDR3 reads CASSPGTALNYGYTF. The CDR3 DNA follows: TGCGCCAGCAGCCCCGGGACAGCTCTAAACTATGGCTACACCTTC.

V and J are TRBV6-5 and TRBJ1-6; perhaps TRBD1 as D (6 bases). Germline V gives CDR1 MNHEY, CDR2 SVGAGI. V gave up 2 bases and J gave up 8 bases, with 10 bases separating them. There are 14 residues in the CDR3. The CDR3, as DNA: TGTGCCAGCAGTTACGGGAGGGGGGATTCACCCCTCCACTTT. Translating gives CASSYGRGDSPLHF.

V gene TRBV7-9 combines with J gene TRBJ2-2, with unresolved D. V lost 5 bases and J lost 6, with 4 bases in between. In germline, CDR1 is SEHNR, CDR2 FQNEAQ (reference sequence). The CDR3 is made up of 11 amino acids. This chain's CDR3 is CASSPAGELFF. In nucleotides, the CDR3 is TGTGCCAGCAGCCCGGCCGGGGAGCTGTTTTTT.